This T cell receptor (beta chain) was recorded in a study of OX40 agonist ivuxolimab in advanced cancers. CDR3 length: 12 amino acids. Germline CDR1 and CDR2: GTSNPN and SVGIG (reference sequence). The repertoire was sequenced with immunoSEQ multiplex PCR; TCRdb's copy has only in-frame clones and lacks some. Of about 77,000 clones listed, around 83% were seen once; the top ten hold about 0.8%. The sample consisted of CD4+ or CD8+ T cells sorted from blood, taken in a trial of the OX40 agonist ivuxolimab. The sequence derives from an adult with an advanced solid tumor such as melanoma, head and neck, liver or kidney cancer. The rearrangement joins TRBV30 to TRBJ2-5, with a weak D call TRBD1 (6 bases). The end of the DNA is better explained by TRBJ2-7, so the J call may be wrong. Here the CDR3 reads CAWSPRDTEQYF. In nucleotides, the CDR3 is TGTGCCTGGAGTCCCCGGGACACCGAGCAGTACTTC.